Listed here is a single T cell receptor (beta chain). Each CDR3 protein gets one entry after TCRdb re-called the 5' RACE reads with MiXCR. The data contain fewer than 350,000 distinct CDR3 sequences, roughly 13% of them seen just once; the ten biggest clones take up around 20%. This entry belongs to a study of T-cell memory formation after mild COVID-19. Germline lookup yields CDR1 KGHSH and CDR2 LQKENI. Germline trimming cut 3 bases from V and 2 bases from J; bases unmatched to any gene: 3. The CDR3 loop spans 17 amino acids. The origin of this receptor is a man between 18 and 35 years old who had mild COVID-19 (a few samples of this study predate the infection). Cell type and time point are not known. Sequencing input: PBMCs or a T cell subset sorted from them (not recorded which). The chain carries TRBV18 and TRBJ2-3; 15 positions agree with TRBD2. CDR3 DNA: TGTGCCAGCTCACCCGGGACTAGCGGGGGGAACACAGATACGCAGTATTTT. It codes for CASSPGTSGGNTDTQYF.